This TCR beta chain appears in the sequencing data of a study of control samples from healthy donors and cancer patients. TCRdb keeps only in-frame clones here, not all; method: immunoSEQ multiplex PCR. The sample yields tens of thousands of clones, around four fifths seen once. Trimming pared 1 base from V and 5 bases from J, leaving 8 bases between. The length of the CDR3 is 13 residues. Germline CDR1 and CDR2: SGHTA and FQGNSA. This sequence originates from a woman aged 50 to 65 with lung cancer. The specimen sequenced was PBMCs. This chain connects TRBV7-2 to TRBJ1-1; D is possibly TRBD1 (5 bases). CDR3 DNA: TGTGCCAGCAGCTTAGGAAAGGGGACTGAAGCTTTCTTT. The encoded protein is CASSLGKGTEAFF.